The 20 T cell receptor beta chains below were found in one sample sequenced in a study of CD8 T cells in Susac syndrome. After extraction with the RNeasy kit, about 0.45 to 1 ug of the RNA was reverse transcribed using random hexamers. One entry per CDR3 protein, called by TCRdb with MiXCR from the immunoSEQ multiplex PCR reads. The profile covers 50,000 to 60,000 distinct CDR3 sequences, with roughly 92% appearing a single time and 0.15% to 0.25% taken by the ten largest. Sequenced material: CD8+ T cells from PBMCs. These receptors were collected from a human donor in good health.

The count of this clonotype is one. V and J are TRBV28 and TRBJ2-5, with TRBD1 matching 7 bases. J lost 1 base, V lost 1 base, and 6 bases had no gene match. The CDR3 extends over 16 amino acids. In germline, CDR1 is MDHEN, CDR2 SYDVKM. The CDR3 region is CASSLSLTGTQETQYF. In DNA, the CDR3 is TGTGCCAGCAGTTTATCCCTGACAGGGACCCAAGAGACCCAGTACTTC.

This clonotype has a single count. The rearrangement links TRBV6-1 to TRBJ1-1, with D unresolved. Germline V gene sequence: CDR1 MNHNS, CDR2 SASEGT. V dropped 5 bases and J dropped 2 bases, with 9 bases sitting between them. CDR3 length equals 13 residues. The CDR3 sequence: CASSTRSNTEAFF. In nucleotides, the CDR3 is TGTGCCAGCAGTACACGATCCAACACTGAAGCTTTCTTT.

The chain links TRBV11-2 to TRBJ2-7; 7 bases are a match to TRBD1. CDR1 SGHAT and CDR2 FQNNGV come from the germline V gene. J gave up 2 bases and V 3 bases, and 4 bases lay outside the gene matches. The CDR3 is 14 amino acids. CDR3 in DNA: TGTGCCAGCAGCTTCCGGGACAGCCCCTACGAGCAGTACTTC. Encoded protein: CASSFRDSPYEQYF.

The CDR3 here is CASSAGTGVFYEQYF. In DNA, the CDR3 is TGCGCCAGCAGCGCCGGGACAGGGGTTTTCTACGAGCAGTACTTC. V is TRBV4-3 and J is TRBJ2-7; 10 nucleotides match TRBD1. Trimming cost V 5 bases and J 3 bases; bases outside gene matches: 7. Germline loops: CDR1 LGHNA, CDR2 YSLEER. The CDR3 has 15 residues.

This chain connects TRBV5-5 to TRBJ1-1, with 8 bases lining up with TRBD1. The length of the CDR3 is 14 residues. The germline V gene encodes CDR1 SGHKS and CDR2 YYEKEE (reference sequence). V was clipped by 4 bases and J by 5 bases; unmatched bases: 7. CDR3 residues: CASSPRTGGTEAFF. In nucleotides, the CDR3 is TGTGCCAGCAGCCCAAGAACAGGGGGGACTGAAGCTTTCTTT.

The V and J genes are TRBV7-9 and TRBJ2-1; the D gene is possibly TRBD1 (6 bases). This CDR3 spans 15 amino acids. Between the trimmed V and J ends, which lost 5 bases and 5 bases, there was a span of 16 bases. Looked up from germline, CDR1 is SEHNR and CDR2 is FQNEAQ (reference sequence). The DNA for the CDR3 is TGTGCCAGCAGCCTCGCGCAGGGGATTAACAATGAGCAGTTCTTC. This encodes CASSLAQGINNEQFF.

This rearrangement joins TRBV12-3 or TRBV12-4 to TRBJ1-5; no clear D. V was trimmed by 4 bases and J by 0 bases, leaving 10 bases between them. The CDR3 contains 15 residues. CDR3 DNA: TGTGCCAGCAGTTCAATGGAAAATAGCAATCAGCCCCAGCATTTT. Translated: CASSSMENSNQPQHF.

The CDR3: CSVVEGSNGELFF. The CDR3, as DNA: TGCAGCGTTGTAGAGGGGAGTAACGGGGAGCTGTTTTTT. The chain employs TRBV29-1 and TRBJ2-2; perhaps D is TRBD1 or TRBD2 (5 bases each). Per germline, CDR1 SQVTM and CDR2 ANQGSEA. The CDR3 is 13 residues long. With 4 bases removed from V and 7 bases from J, the gap between germline ends came to 13 bases.

A word on this clonotype: The junction differs from germline at one of its ends, possibly a read error. V is TRBV28 and J is TRBJ2-1, with 8 positions matching TRBD2. The CDR3 extends over 18 amino acids. CDR1 and CDR2 (germline): MDHEN, SYDVKM. The CDR3 spells CASSLSGGGTTHYNEQLF. DNA for the CDR3: TGTGCCAGCAGTTTATCTGGCGGGGGGACCACCCACTACAATGAGCAGCTCTTC.

The rearrangement joins TRBV19 to TRBJ1-1; D is unresolved. The CDR3 length is 13 residues. Germline-derived CDR1 and CDR2 are LNHDA and SQIVND (reference sequence). Between the trimmed V and J ends, which lost 9 bases and 0 bases, there was a span of 11 bases. The CDR3, as DNA: TGTGCCAGCCTCGACTCAGTGAACACTGAAGCTTTCTTT. Residues: CASLDSVNTEAFF. Full variable domain (rest looked up from reference TRBV19 and TRBJ1-1): DGGITQSPKYLFRKEGQNVTLSCEQNLNHDAMYWYRQDPGQGLRLIYYSQIVNDFQKGDIAEGYSVSREKKESFPLTVTSAQKNPTAFYLCASLDSVNTEAFFGQGTRLTVV.

This sequence joins TRBV4-3 and TRBJ1-2, with TRBD1 as a possible D gene (6 bases). The CDR3 runs to 12 residues. Trimming removed 4 bases at V and 7 bases at J, with 10 bases between. Germline V gene lookup returns CDR1 LGHNA and CDR2 YSLEER. The CDR3, as DNA: TGCGCCAGCAGCCCTACAGGGACTGGCTACACCTTC. Amino acid sequence: CASSPTGTGYTF.

As concerns this clonotype: The junction does not match germline at one end; this may be a read error. This chain connects TRBV6-2 or TRBV6-3 to TRBJ2-5; perhaps TRBD1 as D (6 bases). Germline V gene lookup returns CDR1 MNHEY and CDR2 SVGEGT. This CDR3 has 15 amino acids. This chain's CDR3 is CASSPDRSAQETQYF. DNA of the CDR3: TGTGCCAGCAGTCCTGACAGGTCTGCGCAAGAGACCCAATACTTC.

This clonotype was detected only once. The chain links TRBV9 to TRBJ2-1, with D perhaps matching TRBD1 or TRBD2 (5 bases each). Germline V CDR1 and CDR2: SGDLS, YYNGEE. Between the trimmed V and J ends, which lost 3 bases and 6 bases, there was a span of 19 bases. The CDR3 has 16 amino acids. CDR3 region: CASSGPGANIGNEQFF. The CDR3 nucleotides are TGTGCCAGCAGCGGGCCCGGGGCAAATATCGGCAATGAGCAGTTCTTC. Using reference TRBV9 and TRBJ2-1 for the parts outside the CDR3, the full variable domain is DSGVTQTPKHLITATGQRVTLRCSPRSGDLSVYWYQQSLDQGLQFLIQYYNGEERAKGNILERFSAQQFPDLHSELNLSSLELGDSALYFCASSGPGANIGNEQFFGPGTRLTVL.

This chain uses TRBV4-1 with TRBJ2-2; 8 bases match TRBD1. Per germline, CDR1 MGHRA and CDR2 YSYEKL. This CDR3 is built from 15 residues. Losses at the gene ends were 4 bases for V and 5 bases for J; bases not matched to a gene: 6. CDR3 nucleotides: TGCGCCAGCAGCCCACGTCAGGGGGCAACCGGGGAGCTGTTTTTT. It translates to CASSPRQGATGELFF.

The chain carries TRBV29-1 and TRBJ2-1, with TRBD1 as a possible D gene (6 bases). V was pared by 6 bases and J by 9 bases, with 15 bases between. The CDR3 is 12 residues long. The germline CDR1 and CDR2 sequences are SQVTM and ANQGSEA. The CDR3 DNA reads TGCAGCGTATCGGCAGGGGCGAGTGAGCAGTTCTTC. Translation: CSVSAGASEQFF.

The chain combines TRBV24-1 with TRBJ2-5; TRBD1 is a possible D gene (6 bases). The CDR3 has 13 residues. Trimming cost V 7 bases and J 5 bases, with 13 bases left between them. CDR1 is KGHDR and CDR2 is SFDVKD in the germline V gene. CDR3 DNA sequence: TGTGCCACCAGCAAACAGGGCTGGGAGACCCAGTACTTC. This encodes CATSKQGWETQYF.

The chain is built from TRBV20-1 and TRBJ2-3, with 8 nucleotides matching TRBD1. Germline-derived CDR1 and CDR2 are DFQATT and SNEGSKA (reference sequence). The J segment lost 3 bases and the V segment lost 3 bases, leaving 8 bases of the junction unmatched. This CDR3 spans 15 amino acids. The chain's CDR3 is CSASLMGQATDTQYF. The CDR3 DNA reads as TGCAGTGCTAGTCTCATGGGACAGGCGACAGATACGCAGTATTTT.

CDR3 nucleotide sequence: TGCAGTGCTAGAAAGGAGTGGGACAGGGGGTGGGACACCGGGGAGCTGTTTTTT. The encoded protein is CSARKEWDRGWDTGELFF. This chain links TRBV20-1 with TRBJ2-2; 11 bases match TRBD1. Trimming cost V 2 bases and J 3 bases; bases outside gene matches: 11. Germline CDR1 and CDR2: DFQATT and SNEGSKA (reference sequence). The CDR3 is 18 residues long.

The CDR3 DNA follows: TGTGCCAGCAGTTTCTCGGCCTCCACCGGGGAGCTGTTTTTT. Protein: CASSFSASTGELFF. The V and J genes are TRBV28 and TRBJ2-2; no definite D call. V lost 3 bases to trimming and J lost 4 bases, with 9 bases between them. Germline lookup yields CDR1 MDHEN and CDR2 SYDVKM. The CDR3 runs 14 residues.

Only a few counts were recorded for this clonotype. The chain joins TRBV5-1 to TRBJ2-2, with 7 bases identical to TRBD1. The germline CDR1 and CDR2 sequences are SGHRS and YFSETQ. V trimming: 1 base; J trimming: 1 base; junction bases outside the gene matches: 1. CDR3 length: 15 amino acids. This CDR3 reads CASSLRTGNTGELFF. The CDR3 DNA follows: TGCGCCAGCAGCTTGCGGACAGGGAACACCGGGGAGCTGTTTTTT.